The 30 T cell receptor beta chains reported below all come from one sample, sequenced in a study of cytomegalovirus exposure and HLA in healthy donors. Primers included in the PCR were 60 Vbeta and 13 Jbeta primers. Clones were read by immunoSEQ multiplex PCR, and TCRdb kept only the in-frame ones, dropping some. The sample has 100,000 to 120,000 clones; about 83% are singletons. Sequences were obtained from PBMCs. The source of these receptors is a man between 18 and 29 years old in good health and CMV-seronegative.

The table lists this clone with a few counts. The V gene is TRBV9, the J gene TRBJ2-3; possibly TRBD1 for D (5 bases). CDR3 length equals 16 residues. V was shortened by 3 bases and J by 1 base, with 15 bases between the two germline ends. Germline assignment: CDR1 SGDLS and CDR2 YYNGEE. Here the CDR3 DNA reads TGTGCCAGCAGCGACGATTACAGGAAAGGCACAGATACGCAGTATTTT. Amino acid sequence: CASSDDYRKGTDTQYF.

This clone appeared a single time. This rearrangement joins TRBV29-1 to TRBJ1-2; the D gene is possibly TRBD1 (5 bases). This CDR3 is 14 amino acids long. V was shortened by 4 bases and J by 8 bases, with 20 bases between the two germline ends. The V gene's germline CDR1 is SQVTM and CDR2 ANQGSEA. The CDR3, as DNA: TGCAGCGTTGGGCCCGGGCAGGGTGTAGAGGGCTACACCTTC. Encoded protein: CSVGPGQGVEGYTF.

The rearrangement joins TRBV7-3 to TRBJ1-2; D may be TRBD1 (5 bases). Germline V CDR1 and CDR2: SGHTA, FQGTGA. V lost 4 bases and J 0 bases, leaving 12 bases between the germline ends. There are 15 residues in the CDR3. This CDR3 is CASSYTGGANYGYTF. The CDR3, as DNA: TGTGCCAGCAGCTACACGGGGGGAGCTAACTATGGCTACACCTTC.

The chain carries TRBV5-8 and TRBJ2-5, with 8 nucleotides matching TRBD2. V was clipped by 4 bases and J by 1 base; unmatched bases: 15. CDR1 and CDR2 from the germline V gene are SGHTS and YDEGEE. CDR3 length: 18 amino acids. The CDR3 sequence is CASSHNPYSLAAQETQYF. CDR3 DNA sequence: TGTGCCAGCAGCCATAATCCATACTCACTAGCGGCCCAAGAGACCCAGTACTTC.

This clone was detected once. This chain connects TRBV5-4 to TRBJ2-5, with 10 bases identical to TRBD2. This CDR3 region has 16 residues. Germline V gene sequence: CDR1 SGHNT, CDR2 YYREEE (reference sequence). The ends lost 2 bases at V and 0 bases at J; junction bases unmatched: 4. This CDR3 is CASSFGLADYQETQYF. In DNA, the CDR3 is TGTGCCAGCAGCTTTGGACTAGCGGATTACCAAGAGACCCAGTACTTC.

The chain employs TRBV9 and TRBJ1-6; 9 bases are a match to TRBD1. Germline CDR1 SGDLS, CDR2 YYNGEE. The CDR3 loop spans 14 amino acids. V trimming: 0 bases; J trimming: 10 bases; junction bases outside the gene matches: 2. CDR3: CASSVETGGSPLHF. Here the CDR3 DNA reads TGTGCCAGCAGCGTAGAGACAGGGGGGTCACCCCTCCACTTT.

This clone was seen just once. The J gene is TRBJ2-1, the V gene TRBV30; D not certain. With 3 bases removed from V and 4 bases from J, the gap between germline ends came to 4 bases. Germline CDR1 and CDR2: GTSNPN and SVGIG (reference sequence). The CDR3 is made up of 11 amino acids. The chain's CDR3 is CAWRQYNEQFF. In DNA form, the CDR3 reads TGTGCCTGGAGACAATACAATGAGCAGTTCTTC.

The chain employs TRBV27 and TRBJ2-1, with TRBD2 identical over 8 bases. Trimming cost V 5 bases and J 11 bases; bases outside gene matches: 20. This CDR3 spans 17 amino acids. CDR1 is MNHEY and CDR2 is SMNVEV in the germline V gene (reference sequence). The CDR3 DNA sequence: TGTGCCAGCAGTCCTCAAAAGACTAGCGACGCACCAACGCAGCAGTTCTTC. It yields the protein CASSPQKTSDAPTQQFF.

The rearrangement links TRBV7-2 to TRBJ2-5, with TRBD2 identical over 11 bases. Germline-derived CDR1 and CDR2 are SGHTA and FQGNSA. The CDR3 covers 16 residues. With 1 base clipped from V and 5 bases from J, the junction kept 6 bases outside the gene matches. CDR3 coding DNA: TGTGCCAGCAGCTTAGGGGTAGCGGGAGGGGGGGAGACCCAGTACTTC. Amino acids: CASSLGVAGGGETQYF.

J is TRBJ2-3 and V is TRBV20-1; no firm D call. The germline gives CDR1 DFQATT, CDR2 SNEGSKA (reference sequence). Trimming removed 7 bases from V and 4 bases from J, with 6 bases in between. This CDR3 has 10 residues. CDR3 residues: CSVPSDTQYF. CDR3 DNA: TGCAGTGTCCCGTCAGATACGCAGTATTTT.

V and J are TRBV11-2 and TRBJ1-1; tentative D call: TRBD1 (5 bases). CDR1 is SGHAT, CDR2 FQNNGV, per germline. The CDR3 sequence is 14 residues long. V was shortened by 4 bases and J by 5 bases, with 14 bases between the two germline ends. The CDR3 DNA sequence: TGTGCCAGCAGCTCTTCCGGGGGGAATACTGAAGCTTTCTTT. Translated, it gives CASSSSGGNTEAFF.

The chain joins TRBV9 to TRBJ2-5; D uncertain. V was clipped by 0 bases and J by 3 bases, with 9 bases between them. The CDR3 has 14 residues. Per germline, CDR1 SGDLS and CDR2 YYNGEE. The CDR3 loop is CASSVGLAKETQYF. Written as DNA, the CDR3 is TGTGCCAGCAGCGTAGGACTGGCGAAAGAGACCCAGTACTTC. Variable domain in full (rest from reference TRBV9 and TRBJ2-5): DSGVTQTPKHLITATGQRVTLRCSPRSGDLSVYWYQQSLDQGLQFLIQYYNGEERAKGNILERFSAQQFPDLHSELNLSSLELGDSALYFCASSVGLAKETQYFGPGTRLLVL.

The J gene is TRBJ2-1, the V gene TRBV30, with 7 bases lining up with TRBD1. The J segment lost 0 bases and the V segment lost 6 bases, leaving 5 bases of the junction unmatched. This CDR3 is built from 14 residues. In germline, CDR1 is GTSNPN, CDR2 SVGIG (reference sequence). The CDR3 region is CACPDRSSYNEQFF. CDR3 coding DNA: TGTGCCTGCCCGGACAGGAGCTCCTACAATGAGCAGTTCTTC.

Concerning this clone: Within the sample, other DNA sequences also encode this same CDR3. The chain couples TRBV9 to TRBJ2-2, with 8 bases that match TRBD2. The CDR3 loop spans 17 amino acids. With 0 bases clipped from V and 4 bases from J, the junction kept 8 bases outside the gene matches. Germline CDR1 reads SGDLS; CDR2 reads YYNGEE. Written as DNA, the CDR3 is TGTGCCAGCAGCGTAGGACTGGCGGGAGGTTCCACCGGGGAGCTGTTTTTT. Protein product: CASSVGLAGGSTGELFF.

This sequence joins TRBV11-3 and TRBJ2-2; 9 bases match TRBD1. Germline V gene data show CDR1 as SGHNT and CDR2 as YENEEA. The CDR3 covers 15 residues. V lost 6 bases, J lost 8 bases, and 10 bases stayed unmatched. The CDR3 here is CASRTGTGFFGELFF. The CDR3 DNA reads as TGTGCCAGCAGAACCGGGACAGGGTTTTTTGGGGAGCTGTTTTTT. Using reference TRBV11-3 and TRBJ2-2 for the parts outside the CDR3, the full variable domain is EAGVVQSPRYKIIEKKQPVAFWCNPISGHNTLYWYLQNLGQGPELLIRYENEEAVDDSQLPKDRFSAERLKGVDSTLKIQPAELGDSAVYLCASRTGTGFFGELFFGEGSRLTVL.

CDR3 residues: CASRKGVFEQYF. In nucleotides, the CDR3 is TGTGCCAGCCGCAAAGGGGTTTTCGAGCAGTACTTC. The chain employs TRBV27 and TRBJ2-7; TRBD1 is a possible D gene (5 bases). The CDR3 extends over 12 amino acids. Germline V gene lookup returns CDR1 MNHEY and CDR2 SMNVEV (reference sequence). Trimming removed 8 bases at V and 6 bases at J, with 14 bases between.

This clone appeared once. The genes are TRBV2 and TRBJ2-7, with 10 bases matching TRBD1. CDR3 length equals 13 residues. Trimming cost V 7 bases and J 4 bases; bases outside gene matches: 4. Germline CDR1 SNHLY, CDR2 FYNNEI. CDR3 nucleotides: TGTGCCAGCACCAGGACAGGGGGATACGAGCAGTACTTC. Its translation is CASTRTGGYEQYF.

The CDR3 DNA sequence: TGTGCCAGCACCACAAGAAACTATGGCTACACCTTC. Protein: CASTTRNYGYTF. The chain joins TRBV28 to TRBJ1-2; D uncertain. V shed 7 bases and J shed 2 bases, with 8 bases lying between them. Per the germline V gene, CDR1 is MDHEN and CDR2 is SYDVKM. The CDR3 has 12 amino acids.

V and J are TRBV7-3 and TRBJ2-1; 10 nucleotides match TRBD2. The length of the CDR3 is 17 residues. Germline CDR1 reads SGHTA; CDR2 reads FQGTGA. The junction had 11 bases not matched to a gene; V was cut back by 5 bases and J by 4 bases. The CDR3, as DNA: TGTGCCAGCAGCCCAAATCCGCTAGCGGGGGTATACAATGAGCAGTTCTTC. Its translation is CASSPNPLAGVYNEQFF.

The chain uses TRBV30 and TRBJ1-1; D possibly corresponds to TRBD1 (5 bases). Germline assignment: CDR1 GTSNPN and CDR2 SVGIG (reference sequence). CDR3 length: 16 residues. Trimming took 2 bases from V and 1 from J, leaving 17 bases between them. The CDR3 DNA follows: TGTGCCTGGAGTCCTCGCCTGGCAGGGCAGAACACTGAAGCTTTCTTT. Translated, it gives CAWSPRLAGQNTEAFF. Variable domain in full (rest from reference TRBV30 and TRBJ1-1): SQTIHQWPATLVQPVGSPLSLECTVEGTSNPNLYWYRQAAGRGLQLLFYSVGIGQISSEVPQNLSASRPQDRQFILSSKKLLLSDSGFYLCAWSPRLAGQNTEAFFGQGTRLTVV.

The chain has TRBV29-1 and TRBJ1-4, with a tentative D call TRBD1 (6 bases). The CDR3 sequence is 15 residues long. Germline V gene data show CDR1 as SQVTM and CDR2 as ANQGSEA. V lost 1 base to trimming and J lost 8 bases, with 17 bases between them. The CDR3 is CSVEGGGQGSEKLFF. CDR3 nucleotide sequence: TGCAGCGTTGAAGGGGGGGGGCAGGGTAGCGAAAAACTGTTTTTT.

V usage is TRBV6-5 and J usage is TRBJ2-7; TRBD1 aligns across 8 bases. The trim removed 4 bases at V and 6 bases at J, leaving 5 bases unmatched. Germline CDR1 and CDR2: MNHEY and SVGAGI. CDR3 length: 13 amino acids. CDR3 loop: CASSFRGLAEQYF. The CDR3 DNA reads TGTGCCAGCAGTTTCAGGGGGCTGGCCGAGCAGTACTTC.

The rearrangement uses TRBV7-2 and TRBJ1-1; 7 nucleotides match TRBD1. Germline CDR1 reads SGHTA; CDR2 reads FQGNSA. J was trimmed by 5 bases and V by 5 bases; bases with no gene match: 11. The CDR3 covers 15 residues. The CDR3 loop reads CASSPRQGGITEAFF. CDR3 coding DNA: TGTGCCAGCAGCCCACGACAGGGAGGCATTACTGAAGCTTTCTTT.

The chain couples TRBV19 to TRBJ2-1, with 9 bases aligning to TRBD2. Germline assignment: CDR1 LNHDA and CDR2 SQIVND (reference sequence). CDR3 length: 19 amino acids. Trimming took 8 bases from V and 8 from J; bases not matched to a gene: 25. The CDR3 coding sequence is TGTGCCAGTGCTCTGAGGCTAGCGGGGATACGTAAACCCGATCATGAGCAGTTCTTC. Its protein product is CASALRLAGIRKPDHEQFF.

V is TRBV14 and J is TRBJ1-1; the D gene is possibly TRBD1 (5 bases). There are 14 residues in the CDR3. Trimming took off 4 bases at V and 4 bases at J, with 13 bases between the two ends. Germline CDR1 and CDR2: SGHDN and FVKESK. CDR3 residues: CASSLEQGLTEAFF. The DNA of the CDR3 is TGTGCCAGCAGCCTCGAGCAGGGTCTCACTGAAGCTTTCTTT.

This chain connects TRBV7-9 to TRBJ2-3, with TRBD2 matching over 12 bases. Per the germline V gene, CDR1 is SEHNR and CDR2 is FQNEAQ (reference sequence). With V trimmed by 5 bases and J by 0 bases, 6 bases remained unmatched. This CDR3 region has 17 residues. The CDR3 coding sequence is TGTGCCAGCAGCCCCCCTGGGACTAGCGGGAGCACAGATACGCAGTATTTT. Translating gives CASSPPGTSGSTDTQYF.

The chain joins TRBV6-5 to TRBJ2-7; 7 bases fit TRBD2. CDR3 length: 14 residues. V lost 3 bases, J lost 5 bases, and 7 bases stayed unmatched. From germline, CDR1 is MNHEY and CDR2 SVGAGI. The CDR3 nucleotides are TGTGCCAGCAGTTATCGGCGGGAGTACAACGAGCAGTACTTC. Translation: CASSYRREYNEQYF.

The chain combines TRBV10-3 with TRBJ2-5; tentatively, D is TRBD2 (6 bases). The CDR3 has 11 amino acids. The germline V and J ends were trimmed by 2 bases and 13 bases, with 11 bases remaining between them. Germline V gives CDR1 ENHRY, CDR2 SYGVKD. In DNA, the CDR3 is TGTGCCATCAGTGAGGGGGAGGTCTTGTACTTC. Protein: CAISEGEVLYF.

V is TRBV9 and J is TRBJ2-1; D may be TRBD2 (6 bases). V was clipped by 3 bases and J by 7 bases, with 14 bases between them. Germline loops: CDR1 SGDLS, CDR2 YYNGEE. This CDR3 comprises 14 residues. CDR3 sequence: CASSGPGGVNEQFF. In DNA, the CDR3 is TGTGCCAGCAGCGGGCCGGGCGGGGTGAATGAGCAGTTCTTC.

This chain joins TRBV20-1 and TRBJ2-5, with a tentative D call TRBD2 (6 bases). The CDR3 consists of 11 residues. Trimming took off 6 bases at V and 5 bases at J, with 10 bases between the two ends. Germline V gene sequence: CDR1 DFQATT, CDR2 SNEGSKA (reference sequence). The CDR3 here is CSAKEGETQYF. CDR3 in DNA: TGCAGTGCCAAGGAGGGGGAGACCCAGTACTTC.